This T cell receptor beta chain was sequenced for a study of siplizumab effects on memory and regulatory T cells. V lost 3 bases and J lost 4, with 7 bases in between. Germline loops: CDR1 SNHLY, CDR2 FYNNEI. The CDR3 consists of 13 residues. Whole-study results and caveats: Assignment of a naive or memory phenotype failed for roughly 75-95% of the proliferating CD4+ or CD8+ clones. Confirmation was lacking for the suppressive function of proliferating Tregs derived from siplizumab cultures. Naive T cell populations appeared to exhibit greater diversity than memory cells and appeared to be major alloresponse contributors. There were only a minor fraction of alloreactive clones that mapped to unstimulated subsets.

Regarding this clone: Antigen specificity is unknown.

Sequencing used immunoSEQ multiplex PCR; TCRdb keeps in-frame clones, though not all of them. Of approximately 100,000 clones listed, around 92% were seen once; the top ten hold 0.55% to 0.85%. This receptor was identified in a human donor in good health. Material: Tregs sorted from blood. The chain has TRBV2 and TRBJ1-5; D remains ambiguous. In DNA form, the CDR3 reads TGTGCCAGCAGTGACTTTCTTAATCAGCCCCAGCATTTT. Translated, it gives CASSDFLNQPQHF.